The present T cell receptor beta chain was sequenced within a study of T cell repertoires in cytomegalovirus infection. Points from the study as a whole: Clonotypes of TCR beta that were HLA-C-restricted and CMV-specific dominated the ex vivo response.

Via MiXCR, TCRdb re-called the reads, giving one row per CDR3 protein. The sample has about 260,000 distinct CDR3 sequences, roughly 9.1% seen once. On this clonotype: Its matching antigen is unknown. Just one base apart from a much larger clone, this may be a read error.

This CDR3 is 14 amino acids long. Germline values: CDR1 LNHDA, CDR2 SQIVND (reference sequence). The rearrangement links TRBV19 to TRBJ1-1, with unresolved D. Sequenced: PBMCs. This clonotype was obtained from a human donor in good health (CMV status not recorded). Some clones in this sample may be carry-over from other donors' samples. CDR3 sequence: CASSIPRDGTEALF. In nucleotides, the CDR3 is TGTGCCAGTAGTATCCCCCGCGACGGCACTGAAGCTCTCTTT.